The next 7 T cell receptor beta chains were all read from a single sample in a study of T cells in Graves' hyperthyroidism and ophthalmopathy. Regions amplified from RNA transcripts were the TCR beta CDR3 regions. In the first-round RT-PCR of the TCR CDR3, the HTBI primer set was used. Each CDR3 protein is one row after TCRdb ran MiXCR on the multiplex PCR reads. The sample lists about 620,000 distinct CDR3 sequences, about 17% seen once, with less than 4.5% in the top ten. Source material: blood. Source of these receptors: a woman aged 25 to 39 with Graves' hyperthyroidism.

This clonotype was observed many times. V is TRBV9 and J is TRBJ2-7; the match to TRBD1 covers 9 bases. Germline CDR1 is SGDLS and CDR2 is YYNGEE. Trimming took 0 bases from V and 4 from J; bases not matched to a gene: 2. This CDR3 region has 14 residues. The CDR3 nucleotides read TGTGCCAGCAGCGTAGCACAGGGGGCGTACGAGCAGTACTTC. Amino acid sequence: CASSVAQGAYEQYF.

In this sample, this clonotype turned up many times. J is TRBJ1-1 and V is TRBV27; 8 bases line up with TRBD1. This CDR3 spans 14 amino acids. CDR1 MNHEY and CDR2 SMNVEV come from the germline V gene (reference sequence). Unmatched junction bases numbered 8, after V lost 5 bases and J lost 6 bases. Here the CDR3 DNA reads TGTGCCAGCAGTAAGACAGGGGTCGATTCTGAAGCTTTCTTT. This translates into CASSKTGVDSEAFF.

The rearrangement uses TRBV25-1 and TRBJ2-1; 8 bases are shared with TRBD2. CDR3 length equals 15 residues. V lost 6 bases, J lost 0 bases, and 4 bases stayed unmatched. Germline-derived CDR1 and CDR2 are MGHDK and SYGVNS. In nucleotides, the CDR3 is TGTGCCAGCAGGACACTAGCGGACTCCTACAATGAGCAGTTCTTC. Translated, it gives CASRTLADSYNEQFF.

In this sample, this clonotype turned up a few times. The chain couples TRBV11-3 to TRBJ2-2; TRBD2 matches 7 bases. The V and J ends lost 5 bases and 0 bases, in that order; junction bases with no gene match: 6. Germline V gene data show CDR1 as SGHNT and CDR2 as YENEEA. There are 16 residues in the CDR3. DNA of the CDR3: TGTGCCAGCAGCAAGGCCGGGACTACGAACACCGGGGAGCTGTTTTTT. Protein product: CASSKAGTTNTGELFF.

The chain recombines TRBV15 with TRBJ1-2; no clear D gene. The CDR3 covers 15 residues. The V and J ends lost 1 base and 0 bases respectively, with 9 bases between them. Germline CDR1 LNHNV, CDR2 YYDKDF (reference sequence). The CDR3 coding sequence is TGTGCCACCAGCAGAGTTGGGCAGCCTAACTATGGCTACACCTTC. Protein sequence: CATSRVGQPNYGYTF.

This sequence joins TRBV3-1 and TRBJ2-7; D is ambiguous. CDR3 length: 14 residues. Germline CDR1 reads LGHDT; CDR2 reads YNNKEL (reference sequence). Trimming removed 0 bases at V and 2 bases at J, with 8 bases between. CDR3 sequence (DNA): TGTGCCAGCAGCCAAGAAGAGGTTCCCTACGAGCAGTACTTC. This encodes CASSQEEVPYEQYF.

The chain combines TRBV9 with TRBJ2-1; possibly TRBD1 or TRBD2 for D (6 bases each). Germline values: CDR1 SGDLS, CDR2 YYNGEE. The CDR3 runs to 17 residues. V dropped 3 bases and J dropped 6 bases, with 22 bases sitting between them. CDR3 coding DNA: TGTGCCAGCAGCGCGGAGGGGGAGAGTCTAGACTTCAATGAGCAGTTCTTC. Translation gives CASSAEGESLDFNEQFF.